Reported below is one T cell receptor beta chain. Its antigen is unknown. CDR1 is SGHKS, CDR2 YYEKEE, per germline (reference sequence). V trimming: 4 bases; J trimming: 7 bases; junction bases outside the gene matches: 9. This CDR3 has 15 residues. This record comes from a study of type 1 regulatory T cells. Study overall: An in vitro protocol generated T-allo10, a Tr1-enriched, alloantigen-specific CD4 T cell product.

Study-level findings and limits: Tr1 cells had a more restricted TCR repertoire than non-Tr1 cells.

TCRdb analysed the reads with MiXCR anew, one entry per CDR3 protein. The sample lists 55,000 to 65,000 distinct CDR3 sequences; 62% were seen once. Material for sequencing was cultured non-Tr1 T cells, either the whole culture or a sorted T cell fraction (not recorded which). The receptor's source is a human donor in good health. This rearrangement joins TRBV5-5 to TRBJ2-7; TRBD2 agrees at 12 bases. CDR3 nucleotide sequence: TGTGCCAGCAGCCCCAGACTAGCGGGAGAAGATGAGCAGTACTTC. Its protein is CASSPRLAGEDEQYF.